Listed here is a single T cell receptor (beta chain). The antigen it binds to is not known. The record has no base qualities; no much larger clone is one base away. Preparation of the library involved the immunoSEQ multiplex PCR assay. For the multiplex PCR, a mixture combining 60 forward primers for TCR Vbeta segments and 13 reverse primers for TCR Jbeta segments was used. A multiplex PCR assay on genomic DNA amplified the CDR3 region of rearranged TCR beta genes. The Illumina HiSeq System was used to sequence the amplified TCR beta libraries as 87-base-pair reads. On the authors' methods: In a later analysis, 70 million to 95 million unique TCR beta chains were counted across the 500 to 700 repertoires, and roughly 11 million of these chains were shared by at least two donors. A nearest-neighbor algorithm error-corrected the raw reads and collapsed the reads into unique sequences, merging closely related sequences to remove PCR and sequencing errors. To assign V, D and J gene segments, CDR3 sequences were aligned to IMGT reference sequences. For a sequence to be retained, a match of at least six nucleotides was required to both a V gene segment and a J gene segment. A rearrangement counted as productive if the CDR3 had no stop codons and remained in frame with V and J, and every other rearrangement counted as non-productive. CDR3 was defined by IMGT convention, running from the second conserved V-encoded cysteine to the conserved J-encoded phenylalanine. In an earlier analysis of more than 550 of the donors, sequences lacking an unambiguous match to a single V gene segment were excluded. In an earlier analysis of around 600 of the donors, V segments were called functional above 56.7% productive rearrangements and were called segregating when the between-donor standard deviation exceeded 5%. A statistical classification framework was built for diagnosing cytomegalovirus status from the catalog of TCR beta chain sequences. V and J gene assignment, in a later analysis, came from comparing TCR nucleotide sequences with IMGT/GENE-DB human TR gene sequences. Using the TCRdist pipeline, a later analysis assigned CDR3 sequences along with most-parsimonious VDJ recombination scenarios. In a later analysis, each TCR beta chain was defined by its CDR3 amino acid sequence together with its V-gene family, and reads without a unique V-gene family were excluded. To address suspected cross-contamination and a sequencing artifact, a later analysis removed under 600 highly shared, low-generation-probability nucleotide sequences. A later analysis calculated a clonal expansion index for each public chain from normalized within-repertoire ranks of inferred template counts. A later analysis computed generation probabilities with a VDJ recombination model fitted to out-of-frame rearrangements, and checked the results against IGoR. A later analysis scored TCR-TCR, TCR-HLA and TCR-CMV co-occurrence with hypergeometric tests, applying a repertoire-size bias correction to TCR pairs. To estimate false discovery rates, a later analysis permuted the HLA or CMV assignments 20 times. In a later analysis, co-occurring TCRs were grouped using DBSCAN, with TCRdist sequence similarity added in when clustering inside HLA-allele-positive subsets. Repertoires with fewer than 30,000 or more than 120,000 public chains were left out of co-occurrence clustering, as were about 5 repertoires with anomalous nucleotide sharing. TCRdb holds this immuneACCESS table with in-frame rearrangements only. Some clones are missing; in checked studies, unresolved V genes explain under half, and the rest has no known cause. The D gene and trimming were derived from the DNA, and the V and J assignments and clone size from that table. Present in this sample are about 40,000 clones, 45% to 65% of which were seen just once. About 12% of the sample lies in the top ten.

This sample was included in a study of cytomegalovirus exposure and HLA in healthy donors (dated by TCRdb to about 2017). Study-wide context: An earlier analysis of 587 of the donors reported 250 to 300 Gb of sequence data and 120 million or so unique TCR beta sequences from 150 million to 200 million T cells. An early release that covered about 600 HLA-typed donors contained approximately 290 gigabases of sequencing data and approximately 85 million unique TCR sequences. Of the 350 to 450 genotyped donors, around 81% fell in the genetic ancestry cluster associated with self-reported Caucasian donors. The study was designed to test whether signatures of past pathogen exposure could be identified by cataloging public T cell receptors. The study used immunosequencing to profile the T cell repertoires of 666 subjects and linked those repertoires to cytomegalovirus serostatus. In addition to the first cohort of roughly 700 subjects, a separate validation cohort of approximately 120 different subjects was used. The study combined high-throughput TCR immunosequencing, statistical association of individual TCRs with disease status, and machine learning to predict cytomegalovirus infection status. A later analysis re-analyzed previously published TCR beta repertoires from hundreds of donors and added high-resolution HLA genotyping to study TCR occurrence patterns. In the later analysis, no new phenotypic data were used to find candidate immune exposures; instead, reliance was placed on TCR beta sequences and their occurrence across donors. To decide whether each TCR beta V gene segment behaved as functional or pseudogenic, an earlier analysis of some 580 of the donors relied on high-throughput TCR beta sequencing. Donor age, sex, ethnicity and CMV serostatus were compiled alongside the repertoire data. Genome-wide SNP genotypes for about 65% of the 666 donors were used in a later genetic analysis, which treated that subset as a discovery cohort. Every discovery cohort repertoire had been produced on one sequencing platform. Class I and class II HLA loci were covered by the typing at four-digit resolution. Typing coverage varied by locus: 629-630 donors for A, B, C, DRB1 and DQB1; around 560 for DQA1; 606 for DPA1; more than 450 for DPB1. About five DR-DQ haplotypes were treated as single units for association and clustering because of strong linkage in the cohort. Among almost 400 genotyped donors of the cohort, an average of approximately 240,000 unique TCR beta nucleotide sequences were sequenced per donor, roughly 20% of them non-productive. Results the study describes overall, beyond this receptor: A later analysis found that most CMV-associated TCR beta chains appeared HLA-restricted, with HLA associations seemingly driven largely by CMV exposure. The sequencing pipeline was judged likely to have produced a cluster of highly shared sequence variants as a technical artifact. Compared with the 666-donor mean, donors in an Asian-associated ancestry cluster had fewer N-insertions in productive TCRs, according to a later genetic analysis. An association between a missense DCLRE1C variant and V-gene and J-gene trimming of TCR beta chains was found in a later genetic analysis and replicated in an independent cohort. In a later analysis, TCR association rates were found to vary across HLA loci, with the most associated TCRs seen for DRB1 alleles and the fewest for HLA-C alleles. A further reported finding was that TCR beta sequences accurately predicted the HLA-A and HLA-B alleles for most subjects in the first cohort. The presence/absence analyses assumed that sequencing depth was roughly uniform across donors, and that assumption may not be true. Because HLA typing was missing for some donors at each locus, association tests included only the typed subset. The study listed 164 TCR beta chains as associated with cytomegalovirus. The earlier analysis of approximately 590 of the donors excluded 15 to 20 rarely observed V segments, including chromosome 9 orphons, because counts were too low. While some public TCRs were present in many individuals, most TCR sequences turned up only very rarely across donors. Immune exposure information for the cohort was limited to CMV serostatus. Specific HLA alleles were associated with some 15,000 TCR beta sequences at a false discovery rate of 0.05 in a later analysis. An earlier analysis of several hundred of the donors showed that most TCR beta V segments appeared in productive rearrangements either about 90% or about 30% of the time, which broadly matched IMGT annotations. In a later analysis, HLA-associated TCR beta chains showed more clonal expansion and lower generation probabilities than non-associated chains that were equally common. Correlated functional status among segregating V segments might be attributable to linkage disequilibrium, but an unknown experimental factor could not be ruled out. A few of the identified cytomegalovirus-associated TCR beta chains were confirmed in vitro to be specific for cytomegalovirus antigens. In this cohort, only TCR beta chains were sequenced, and detectable features were limited by the absence of alpha or paired-chain data. The authors suggested that the approach could potentially be extended to other disease states and immunological phenotypes. The classifier was reported to diagnose cytomegalovirus status with high specificity and sensitivity in both the original and validation cohorts. Assigning TCR associations to individual alleles was difficult when HLA alleles, especially DR and DQ, strongly co-occurred. According to a later analysis, parvovirus B19, influenza, CMV and Epstein-Barr virus appeared linked to several top co-occurrence clusters.

The cohort consisted of fewer than 700 healthy bone marrow donors. All cohort members were sampled while nominally healthy, although unrecorded immune exposures were likely present. CMV serostatus was recorded as positive for about 300 and negative for about 50% of the 666 cohort members, whereas no CMV serostatus was recorded for the donor in question. Each donor provided a peripheral blood sample, and peripheral blood mononuclear cells were used for TCR beta sequencing. Genomic DNA extraction from the blood cell samples was performed with the Qiagen DNeasy Blood Extraction Kit. The origin of this receptor is a human donor in good health. Input material: PBMCs.

In nucleotides, the sequence is TGTGCCAGCAGTGCACAGTATCAGCCCCAGCATTTT. Translated, this is CASSAQYQPQHF. The chain is encoded by TRBV28 joined to TRBJ1-5; the D gene lacks a confident call. V drops 5 bases and J drops 5 bases, leaving 7 bases in between. Spanning cysteine to phenylalanine, the CDR3 consists of 12 amino acids. The retained sequence is limited to the CDR3, 36 bases, with the frame set at the first base. The germline V gene specifies MDHEN as CDR1 and SYDVKM as CDR2.